Listed below are T cell receptor beta chains from one sample, sequenced in a study of radiotherapy plus CTLA-4 blockade in lung cancer. Here immunoSEQ multiplex PCR was the method, and the copy in TCRdb shows in-frame clones only, minus some. The repertoire holds more than 90,000 clones, around 84% seen once, with roughly 3.5% in the top ten. The sample in question was peripheral blood, obtained from a patient treated with radiotherapy plus ipilimumab. These receptors were taken from a human donor with non-small cell lung cancer that progressed on radiotherapy plus ipilimumab. Some clones in this sample may be carry-over from other donors' samples. CDR3s include the opening cysteine and the closing phenylalanine or tryptophan. A D gene is named only where the DNA matches it firmly. Rows may omit the clone size; those that give it use once, few, many or a size class.

D,J,size,length,V,CDR3,DNA
NA,TRBJ1-2,NA,15,TRBV19,CASSIRGRREYGYTF,TGTGCCAGTAGTATAAGGGGCAGGAGAGAGTATGGCTACACCTTC
TRBD1,TRBJ1-5,NA,15,TRBV5-8,CASSSPGQGYQPQHF,TGTGCCAGCAGCTCACCGGGACAGGGATATCAGCCCCAGCATTTT
NA,TRBJ1-6,NA,12,TRBV6-1,CAGRVGDSPLHF,TGTGCCGGCAGAGTAGGGGATTCACCCCTCCACTTT
NA,TRBJ1-2,NA,13,TRBV2,CASSVDRLYGYTF,TGTGCCAGCAGTGTCGACAGATTATATGGCTACACCTTC
NA,TRBJ2-3,NA,14,TRBV6-5,CASTDPRGTDTQYF,TGTGCCAGCACCGACCCGAGGGGCACAGATACGCAGTATTTT
NA,TRBJ2-5,NA,11,TRBV2,CASSMVGTQYF,TGTGCCAGCAGCATGGTGGGGACCCAGTACTTC
NA,TRBJ1-1,once,16,TRBV9,CASSVDPSRGNTEAFF,TGTGCCAGCAGCGTAGACCCCAGCAGGGGAAACACTGAAGCTTTCTTT
NA,TRBJ2-5,NA,15,TRBV5-1,CASSLAGTSEETQYF,TGCGCCAGCAGCTTGGCGGGGACTTCTGAAGAGACCCAGTACTTC
NA,TRBJ2-7,NA,13,TRBV9,CASSVGPNYEQYF,TGTGCCAGCAGCGTAGGCCCCAATTACGAGCAGTACTTC
NA,TRBJ2-1,NA,11,TRBV10-3,CASWGGDEQFF,TGTGCCTCGTGGGGGGGCGATGAGCAGTTCTTC
TRBD1,TRBJ1-5,NA,18,TRBV5-5,CASSLEDRGRGFDQPQHF,TGTGCCAGCAGCTTGGAGGACAGGGGGCGAGGGTTCGATCAGCCCCAGCATTTT
NA,TRBJ1-1,once,14,TRBV11-3,CASSLGGVGTEAFF,TGTGCCAGCAGCCTGGGAGGGGTCGGGACTGAAGCTTTCTTT
TRBD1,TRBJ1-1,NA,15,TRBV5-1,CASSPNGQGNTEAFF,TGCGCCAGCAGCCCAAATGGACAGGGGAATACTGAAGCTTTCTTT
NA,TRBJ1-1,NA,15,TRBV28,CASSLPQQGATEAFF,TGTGCCAGCAGTTTACCCCAACAGGGAGCCACTGAAGCTTTCTTT
NA,TRBJ1-6,once,14,TRBV5-1,CASSFLEVNSPLHF,TGCGCCAGCAGCTTTCTAGAGGTTAATTCACCCCTCCACTTT
NA,TRBJ1-6,NA,13,TRBV4-3,CASSQVLPTPLHF,TGCGCCAGCAGCCAAGTTTTACCTACACCCCTCCACTTT
TRBD2,TRBJ2-7,NA,15,TRBV11-1,CASSLRRGVSYEQYF,TGTGCCAGCAGCTTAAGGCGGGGGGTGTCCTACGAGCAGTACTTC
TRBD2,TRBJ2-7,NA,17,TRBV7-2,CASSPALLAGASYEQYF,TGTGCCAGCAGCCCCGCCTTATTAGCGGGGGCCTCCTACGAGCAGTACTTC
NA,TRBJ1-2,NA,12,TRBV6-6,CASSYSGRGYTF,TGTGCCAGCAGTTACTCGGGCAGAGGCTACACCTTC
TRBD2,TRBJ2-3,NA,20,TRBV9,CASSVARWSGGRTSTDTQYF,TGTGCCAGCAGCGTAGCCCGATGGAGCGGGGGGCGCACTAGCACAGATACGCAGTATTTT
NA,TRBJ1-2,NA,15,TRBV2,CASSEQPNTNYGYTF,TGTGCCAGCAGTGAACAACCCAACACCAATTATGGCTACACCTTC
NA,TRBJ2-7,once,12,TRBV6-1,CASSENIYEQYF,TGTGCCAGCAGTGAGAATATCTACGAGCAGTACTTC
NA,TRBJ2-1,NA,16,TRBV5-6,CASSSTFGGNYNEQFF,TGTGCCAGCAGTTCCACTTTTGGGGGGAACTACAATGAGCAGTTCTTC
NA,TRBJ2-5,NA,13,TRBV2,CASKTRLLETQYF,TGTGCCAGCAAGACTAGATTGCTAGAGACCCAGTACTTC
NA,TRBJ1-1,NA,14,TRBV7-2,CASSLSQGNTEAFF,TGTGCCAGCAGCTTATCCCAGGGTAACACTGAAGCTTTCTTT
TRBD2,TRBJ2-1,NA,18,TRBV6-1,CASSEAVLAGGSYNEQFF,TGTGCCAGCAGTGAAGCTGTACTAGCGGGGGGGTCCTACAATGAGCAGTTCTTC
TRBD2,TRBJ2-1,few,19,TRBV10-3,CAISEMIALRAGYYNEQFF,TGTGCCATCAGTGAGATGATAGCCTTACGAGCGGGGTACTACAATGAGCAGTTCTTC
NA,TRBJ2-7,once,17,TRBV4-3,CASSQDHLTGTVYEQYF,TGCGCCAGCAGCCAAGACCACCTCACAGGGACCGTGTACGAGCAGTACTTC
NA,TRBJ2-7,NA,13,TRBV2,CASVRGLGYEQYF,TGTGCCAGTGTGAGAGGACTGGGGTACGAGCAGTACTTC
NA,TRBJ2-7,once,14,TRBV5-4,CASSSRSGTYEQYF,TGTGCCAGCAGCTCCCGTAGCGGAACCTACGAGCAGTACTTC
NA,TRBJ1-2,NA,14,TRBV14,CASSQVRVPSGYTF,TGTGCCAGCAGCCAAGTGAGGGTTCCTTCCGGCTACACCTTC
TRBD1,TRBJ1-2,NA,15,TRBV19,CASSIDDRAFYGYTF,TGTGCCAGTAGTATAGATGACAGGGCGTTTTATGGCTACACCTTC
NA,TRBJ1-3,NA,17,TRBV9,CASSVGPPTGLGNTIYF,TGTGCCAGCAGCGTAGGCCCCCCGACAGGTTTAGGAAACACCATATATTTT
TRBD1,TRBJ1-6,NA,15,TRBV6-6,CASSAGTGYNSPLHF,TGTGCCAGCAGCGCCGGGACAGGCTATAATTCACCCCTCCACTTT